Listed below are T cell receptor beta chains from one sample, sequenced in a study of radiation and T cells in renal cell carcinoma. Using immunoSEQ multiplex PCR, the repertoire was profiled, and TCRdb retains in-frame clones only, with some absent. The sample includes about 95,000 clones, 70% to 90% seen only once; the top ten take roughly 8%. The specimen comprised blood, sampled from a patient whose treatment included radiotherapy and nephrectomy. The receptors here all came from a man aged 50 to 59 with renal cell carcinoma. Both conserved end residues are part of each CDR3. The D gene is left open where the match is weak. Only some rows state a clone size, as once, few, many or a class for expanded clones.

d_call	v_call	clone_size	j_call	cdr3_nt	cdr3_aa
NA	TRBV19	NA	TRBJ1-3	TGTGCCAGTAGTATCTACAACATCCTTGGAAACACCATATATTTT	CASSIYNILGNTIYF
NA	TRBV6-6	NA	TRBJ2-7	TGTGCCAGCAGTTACTACGGGACTCCCTACGAGCAGTACTTC	CASSYYGTPYEQYF
TRBD1	TRBV7-3	NA	TRBJ1-6	TGTGCCAGCAGCTTAACATGGACAGGGGGCCTCGGTTCACCCCTCCACTTT	CASSLTWTGGLGSPLHF
TRBD2	TRBV25-1	NA	TRBJ2-5	TGTGCCAGCAGGGAACCGGGACTAGCGCGAGAGGAGACCCAGTACTTC	CASREPGLAREETQYF
TRBD2	TRBV5-1	NA	TRBJ2-3	TGCGCCAGCAGCTTGGTAGCGGGAGAGGGCACAGATACGCAGTATTTT	CASSLVAGEGTDTQYF
TRBD2	TRBV30	NA	TRBJ2-1	TGTGCCTGGAGCGATGGACTAGCAGATGAGCAGTTCTTC	CAWSDGLADEQFF
NA	TRBV2	NA	TRBJ1-3	TGTGCCAGCAGGGTTGGGTCTGGAAACACCATATATTTT	CASRVGSGNTIYF
NA	TRBV11-3	once	TRBJ2-7	TGTGCCAGCAGCTTAGGCCAGGGGGGCGAGCAGTACTTC	CASSLGQGGEQYF
NA	TRBV6-5	NA	TRBJ1-1	TGTGCCAGCAGTTACTTTCCCGTCTTGAACACTGAAGCTTTCTTT	CASSYFPVLNTEAFF
NA	TRBV5-1	NA	TRBJ1-2	TGCGCCAGCAGCTTAGGGGGGCCAGGGATTGACTATGGCTACACCTTC	CASSLGGPGIDYGYTF
NA	TRBV5-1	NA	TRBJ2-7	TGCGCCAGCAGCTGGGGGGACCTCGAGCAGTACTTC	CASSWGDLEQYF
NA	TRBV28	NA	TRBJ1-1	TGTGCCAGCGGGGGAAGGCATGAAGCTTTCTTT	CASGGRHEAFF
TRBD1	TRBV18	NA	TRBJ2-7	TGTGCCAGCTCACCACAGGGACAGGCCTACGAGCAGTACTTC	CASSPQGQAYEQYF
NA	TRBV2	NA	TRBJ2-3	TGTGCCAGCAGTGATGGGACGGTTTACACAGATACGCAGTATTTT	CASSDGTVYTDTQYF
NA	TRBV28	NA	TRBJ2-7	TGTGCCAGCACCGCGGGGGGCAGGGGGCAATACGAGCAGTACTTC	CASTAGGRGQYEQYF
NA	TRBV5-4	NA	TRBJ2-3	TGTGCCAGCAGCAACCAGGGAGCGACAGCTACGCAGTATTTT	CASSNQGATATQYF
NA	TRBV6-5	NA	TRBJ1-2	TGTGCCAGCAGTTACTTCGGCAGAAGTTACTATGGCTACACCTTC	CASSYFGRSYYGYTF
TRBD1	TRBV4-1	NA	TRBJ1-1	TGCGCCAGCAGCCAAGGGTCGGACAGGACTTTCTTTGAAGCTTTCTTT	CASSQGSDRTFFEAFF
NA	TRBV11-3	NA	TRBJ2-1	TGTGCCAGCAGCTCAACCGGGTCTTACAATGAGCAGTTCTTC	CASSSTGSYNEQFF
TRBD2	TRBV27	once	TRBJ2-1	TGTGCCAGCAGTTGGGTAGCGGGAGGGCTTATAGATGAGCAGTTCTTC	CASSWVAGGLIDEQFF
TRBD2	TRBV18	NA	TRBJ2-1	TGTGCCAGCTCAGGTACTAGCGTTGGTGAGCAGTTCTTC	CASSGTSVGEQFF
TRBD1	TRBV7-2	once	TRBJ2-1	TGTGCCAGCAGCGCACCGGGACAGCCGTCGTCCTACAATGAGCAGTTCTTC	CASSAPGQPSSYNEQFF
NA	TRBV5-1	NA	TRBJ1-4	TGCGCCAGCAGCTTGGTGGCAAATGAAAAACTGTTTTTT	CASSLVANEKLFF
NA	TRBV6-1	NA	TRBJ2-1	TGTGCCAGCAGATCAACCCTTAACAATGAGCAGTTCTTC	CASRSTLNNEQFF
NA	TRBV23-1	NA	TRBJ2-7	TGCGCCAGCAGGCGGACGCGGGTCTACGAGCAGTACTTC	CASRRTRVYEQYF
NA	TRBV4-2	NA	TRBJ2-7	TGTGCCAGCAGCCAAGACTATCCGGCCGTTAGCGAGCAGTACTTC	CASSQDYPAVSEQYF
NA	TRBV4-1	NA	TRBJ2-3	TGCGCCAGCAGCCAAGGGGGCCGTGCGGGCGCAGATACGCAGTATTTT	CASSQGGRAGADTQYF
NA	TRBV5-1	NA	TRBJ1-2	TGCGCCAGCAGCTTGAGAGGGACACCTAATTATGGCTACACCTTC	CASSLRGTPNYGYTF
NA	TRBV5-6	NA	TRBJ2-1	TGTGCCAGCAGCTCAAGGTTGAGACAGGTCCTTTTAGAGCAGTTCTTC	CASSSRLRQVLLEQFF
TRBD2	TRBV25-1	NA	TRBJ2-1	TGTGCCAGCAGTGGGGCGGGGGGGTCCTACAATGAGCAGTTCTTC	CASSGAGGSYNEQFF
NA	TRBV9	NA	TRBJ1-5	TGTGCCAGCAGCATGGGGCAGGACGGCAATCAGCCCCAGCATTTT	CASSMGQDGNQPQHF
NA	TRBV28	NA	TRBJ2-7	TGTGCCAGCAGACAAACAGGAATCCTACACGAGCAGTACTTC	CASRQTGILHEQYF
NA	TRBV5-1	NA	TRBJ1-1	TGCGCCAGCAGCTTGAGCCGATCGGCTGGCACTGAAGCTTTCTTT	CASSLSRSAGTEAFF
NA	TRBV5-1	once	TRBJ2-2	TGCGCCAGCAGCTCGGACTTTTGGACTCGGCACCGGGAGCTGTTTTTT	CASSSDFWTRHRELFF
NA	TRBV6-5	NA	TRBJ2-1	TGTGCCAGCAGTTACTCACTAGGGGATGAGCAGTTCTTC	CASSYSLGDEQFF
TRBD1	TRBV2	NA	TRBJ2-1	TGTGCCAGCAGTGAATTTGAGACAGGGAACTACAATGAGCAGTTCTTC	CASSEFETGNYNEQFF
NA	TRBV28	many	TRBJ1-5	TGTGCCAGCAGTCGCGGCATCTATTCCAGCAATCAGCCCCAGCATTTT	CASSRGIYSSNQPQHF
NA	TRBV19	few	TRBJ1-1	TGTGCCAGTAGTATCGGGGGGAACACTGAAGCTTTCTTT	CASSIGGNTEAFF
NA	TRBV6-5	NA	TRBJ2-2	TGTGCCAGCAGATTAGAGGGGTCGAACACCGGGGAGCTGTTTTTT	CASRLEGSNTGELFF
TRBD1	TRBV7-8	NA	TRBJ2-2	TGTGCCAGCAGCACGACAGGGGGCTGGACCGGGGAGCTGTTTTTT	CASSTTGGWTGELFF
NA	TRBV7-2	NA	TRBJ2-3	TGTGCCAGCAGCTTAGCACCCCCCACAGATACGCAGTATTTT	CASSLAPPTDTQYF
NA	TRBV28	NA	TRBJ1-2	TGTGCCAGCAGGTTTCGAAGCTATGGCTACACCTTC	CASRFRSYGYTF
NA	TRBV7-2	once	TRBJ2-1	TGTGCCAGCAGCGTGGGAAGTGGGTTAAACGCTGAGCAGTTCTTC	CASSVGSGLNAEQFF
NA	TRBV10-1	NA	TRBJ2-1	TGCGCCAGCAGTGAGCGGGAGTTCGCCTACAATGAGCAGTTCTTC	CASSEREFAYNEQFF
TRBD1	TRBV4-2	few	TRBJ1-1	TGTGCCAGCAGCCAAGATTGGGACAGGGGTTACACTGAAGCTTTCTTT	CASSQDWDRGYTEAFF
NA	TRBV27	NA	TRBJ1-2	TGTGCCAGCAGTTTCCCCGACTATGGCTACACCTTC	CASSFPDYGYTF
NA	TRBV4-2	NA	TRBJ2-5	TGTGCCAGCAGCCAAGTACGGCGGGGTCGGTATTTGGAAGAGACCCAGTACTTC	CASSQVRRGRYLEETQYF